Below are 18 T cell receptor beta chains sequenced from a single sample in a study of tumor-infiltrating lymphocytes in primary liver carcinoma. Germline DNA was extracted alongside blood RNA, which was obtained from unsorted whole blood. A constant-region primer primed TCR beta cDNA synthesis from about 550 ng of total RNA. Libraries covering TCR beta were generated through three nested multiplex PCR rounds (using a slightly modified ARM-PCR). Use of TRBV1-TRBV30 forward primers with a C-beta reverse primer characterized the first two PCR rounds, which lasted about 10 cycles each. TCRdb fed the multiplex PCR reads into MiXCR, producing one record per CDR3 protein. The sample records 150,000 to 200,000 distinct CDR3 sequences, over 45% being singletons. Source material: peripheral blood. The receptors come from a man aged 35-49 years with primary liver carcinoma and hepatitis B virus infection.

The V call is TRBV4-1, the J call TRBJ2-5, with TRBD1 matching over 7 bases. Trimming removed 4 bases from V and 2 bases from J; junction bases left unmatched: 16. CDR3 size: 18 residues. The germline CDR1 and CDR2 sequences are MGHRA and YSYEKL. The CDR3 bases are TGCGCCAGCAGCCTCAGCAGTATTCGAGGGGACAGACAAGAGACCCAGTACTTC. Translated: CASSLSSIRGDRQETQYF.

Turning to this clonotype: It may be a read error: a sequence one base away is much more abundant. The chain links TRBV11-2 to TRBJ1-1; D is possibly TRBD1 (6 bases). There are 15 residues in the CDR3. CDR1 SGHAT and CDR2 FQNNGV come from the germline V gene. This chain's CDR3 is CASSLAGAMNTEDFF. The CDR3 DNA reads TGTGCCAGCAGCTTGGCAGGGGCCATGAACACTGAAGATTTCTTT.

This clonotype was observed a few times. This chain links TRBV4-1 with TRBJ2-5; 7 bases are shared with TRBD2. Germline-derived CDR1 and CDR2 are MGHRA and YSYEKL. The V and J ends lost 4 bases and 4 bases, in that order; junction bases with no gene match: 6. This CDR3 region has 14 residues. Written as DNA, the CDR3 is TGCGCCAGCAGCCCGAGCGGGAAAGGAGAGACCCAGTACTTC. Residues: CASSPSGKGETQYF.

The chain links TRBV29-1 to TRBJ2-7; D gene ambiguous. Per the germline V gene, CDR1 is SQVTM and CDR2 is ANQGSEA. The CDR3 sequence is 13 residues long. The V and J ends lost 1 base and 5 bases respectively, with 12 bases between them. CDR3 sequence (DNA): TGCAGCGTTGAAGGGATAGGGCTCGACGAGCAGTACTTC. It specifies CSVEGIGLDEQYF.

The chain combines TRBV7-9 with TRBJ1-2; 10 positions match TRBD1. Looked up from germline, CDR1 is SEHNR and CDR2 is FQNEAQ (reference sequence). The V and J ends lost 2 bases and 5 bases, in that order; junction bases with no gene match: 8. CDR3 length: 16 residues. The CDR3 DNA sequence: TGTGCCAGCAGCTTACTGGGACAGGGGACGCCGTATGGCTACACCTTC. This gives the protein CASSLLGQGTPYGYTF.

The chain uses TRBV29-1 and TRBJ1-1; possibly TRBD1 for D (5 bases). Trimming pared 2 bases from V and 7 bases from J, leaving 11 bases between. CDR1 is SQVTM, CDR2 ANQGSEA, per germline. The CDR3 spans 12 residues. The chain's CDR3 is CSVEYGGGEAFF. CDR3 coding DNA: TGCAGCGTTGAATACGGGGGAGGTGAAGCTTTCTTT. Drawing the rest from reference TRBV29-1 and TRBJ1-1, the complete variable domain is SAVISQKPSRDICQRGTSLTIQCQVDSQVTMMFWYRQQPGQSLTLIATANQGSEATYESGFVIDKFPISRPNLTFSTLTVSNMSPEDSSIYLCSVEYGGGEAFFGQGTRLTVV.

About this clonotype: At one boundary the junction diverges from the germline segment, which might be a read error. The V gene is TRBV6-6, the J gene TRBJ1-5; D gene ambiguous. Germline V gene data show CDR1 as MNHNY and CDR2 as SVGAGI (reference sequence). CDR3 size: 15 residues. In nucleotides, the CDR3 is TGTGCCAGCAGGTCCCGGGCGGGCTACAATCAGTCCCAGCATTTT. It codes for CASRSRAGYNQSQHF.

This CDR3 is CASSLTVASGYEQYF. The CDR3 nucleotides read TGTGCCAGCAGCTTGACCGTTGCGAGCGGCTACGAGCAGTACTTC. The chain couples TRBV5-6 to TRBJ2-7, with D possibly being TRBD2 (5 bases). Germline assignment: CDR1 SGHDT and CDR2 YYEEEE. CDR3 length: 15 amino acids. V lost 1 base to trimming and J lost 3 bases, with 14 bases between them. The full variable domain, its missing parts supplied by reference TRBV5-6 and TRBJ2-7, is DAGVTQSPTHLIKTRGQQVTLRCSPKSGHDTVSWYQQALGQGPQFIFQYYEEEERQRGNFPDRFSGHQFPNYSSELNVNALLLGDSALYLCASSLTVASGYEQYFGPGTRLTVT.

This clonotype was detected once. Compared with germline, one end of the junction differs, possibly owing to a read error. This chain links TRBV5-5 with TRBJ2-7; TRBD1 or TRBD2 may be the D gene (7 bases each). CDR1 is SGHKS, CDR2 YYEKEE, per germline (reference sequence). CDR3 size: 14 residues. The CDR3 region has the DNA TGTGCCTGCAGCGGGATAGACAGGGCCTACGAGCAGTACTTC. This codes for CACSGIDRAYEQYF.

This rearrangement joins TRBV4-1 to TRBJ2-7; TRBD2 aligns across 7 bases. Germline V gene data show CDR1 as MGHRA and CDR2 as YSYEKL. V shed 6 bases and J 1 base; nucleotides not matched to a gene: 12. The CDR3 is made up of 16 amino acids. CDR3 coding DNA: TGCGCCAGCAGACCCGAATGGGGCGGGGGATCCTACGAGCAGTACTTC. Translated, it gives CASRPEWGGGSYEQYF.

The chain is built from TRBV6-5 and TRBJ2-3; D is perhaps TRBD2 (5 bases). Germline V gives CDR1 MNHEY, CDR2 SVGAGI. V lost 6 bases and J lost 9, with 19 bases in between. The CDR3 consists of 14 residues. CDR3 residues: CASSSGSSRVTQYF. CDR3 DNA: TGTGCCAGCAGCAGCGGATCTTCGAGAGTCACGCAGTATTTT.

A note on this clonotype: The junction and the germline gene differ at one end; a read error may be behind it. V is TRBV11-2 and J is TRBJ2-3; the match to TRBD2 covers 7 bases. Germline loops: CDR1 SGHAT, CDR2 FQNNGV. CDR3 length: 19 residues. The CDR3, as DNA: TGTGCCAGCAGCTTAGATCGGGTTCTGGGGGGGGGAAGCACAGATATGCAGTATTTT. Its protein is CASSLDRVLGGGSTDMQYF.

As to this clonotype: Possible read error: a much larger clone is one base away. The chain is built from TRBV4-1 and TRBJ2-1, with D perhaps matching TRBD2 (5 bases). Germline V gene data show CDR1 as MGHRA and CDR2 as YSYEKL. V gave up 8 bases and J gave up 3 bases, with 20 bases separating them. This CDR3 is 16 amino acids long. The CDR3 sequence: CASSPILVGSYNEQFF. DNA of the CDR3: TGCGCCAGCTCCCCAATACTAGTGGGAAGCTACAATGAGCAGTTCTTC.

This chain connects TRBV11-2 to TRBJ2-1; tentatively, D is TRBD2 (5 bases). Trimming removed 3 bases from V and 7 bases from J, with 16 bases in between. The germline CDR1 and CDR2 sequences are SGHAT and FQNNGV. This CDR3 spans 15 amino acids. CDR3 coding DNA: TGTGCCAGCAGCTTGACTATCGCCTACTATAATGAGCAGTTCTTC. Residues: CASSLTIAYYNEQFF.

The CDR3 bases are TGCGCCAGCAGCCAAGATGGCAGGGAGAAAAACATTCAGTACTTC. It translates to CASSQDGREKNIQYF. The chain links TRBV4-1 to TRBJ2-4; D tentatively fits TRBD1 or TRBD2 (5 bases each). The germline V gene has CDR1 MGHRA and CDR2 YSYEKL. V was shortened by 0 bases and J by 4 bases, with 10 bases between the two germline ends. The CDR3 spans 15 residues.

This clonotype was seen a handful of times. Since a much larger clone is just one base distant, this may be a read error. DNA of the CDR3: TGTGCCAGCAGCTCATTCGAAGGACGAGGGGGTACGCAGTATTTT. Translated, it gives CASSSFEGRGGTQYF. This sequence joins TRBV11-2 and TRBJ2-3, with D tentatively TRBD1 (6 bases). V lost 4 bases, J lost 8 bases, and 19 bases lay in between. Germline loops: CDR1 SGHAT, CDR2 FQNNGV. This CDR3 has 15 amino acids.

The V call is TRBV5-4, the J call TRBJ2-4, with TRBD2 matching 14 bases. Looked up from germline, CDR1 is SGHNT and CDR2 is YYREEE (reference sequence). This CDR3 is built from 18 residues. J gave up 0 bases and V 4 bases, and 6 bases lay outside the gene matches. The DNA for the CDR3 is TGTGCCAGCAGCCGCGGGACTAGCGGGAGACTAGCCAAAAACATTCAGTACTTC. This codes for CASSRGTSGRLAKNIQYF.

The V gene is TRBV5-1, the J gene TRBJ2-1; maybe TRBD1 (6 bases). CDR3 length equals 16 residues. The V gene's germline CDR1 is SGHRS and CDR2 YFSETQ. Trimming took 1 base from V and 3 from J, leaving 14 bases between them. The CDR3 protein is CASSLNNRAGYNEQFF. The CDR3 DNA follows: TGCGCCAGCAGCTTGAATAACAGGGCTGGCTACAATGAGCAGTTCTTC.